The 29 T cell receptor beta chains given below trace back to one sample, sequenced in a study of molecular identifiers for immune sequencing clone quantification. TCRdb reprocessed the PCR reads via MiXCR and lists one record per CDR3 protein. There are about 640,000 distinct CDR3 sequences in the sample; about 20% occur only once, and around 0.86% lies in the top ten. The sample consisted of naive CD8+ T cells from blood, with Jurkat cell RNA spiked in. The subset was: FACS-sorted CD8+CD4-CCR7+CD45RA+ naive T cells. The receptors originated from a human donor in good health. Some libraries in this study had Jurkat cell RNA spiked in.

Remarks on this clonotype: The germline gene is not matched at one end of the junction; a read error may be the cause. This chain connects TRBV3-1 to TRBJ1-2; TRBD1 agrees at 8 bases. CDR1 and CDR2 (germline): LGHDT, YNNKEL (reference sequence). The CDR3 is 14 amino acids. The CDR3 reads CTSSQTGEGYGYTF. The CDR3 DNA reads as TGTACCAGCAGCCAGACAGGGGAGGGCTATGGCTACACCTTC.

This clonotype was seen more than once but under ten times. The chain has TRBV7-9 and TRBJ2-3; 8 positions agree with TRBD2. Germline assignment: CDR1 SEHNR and CDR2 FQNEAQ (reference sequence). CDR3 size: 17 residues. Trimming cost V 5 bases and J 3 bases; bases outside gene matches: 13. In DNA, the CDR3 is TGTGCCAGCAGCGACCCTCCCCGGGGGGGCTATACAGATACGCAGTATTTT. Its protein product is CASSDPPRGGYTDTQYF.

This clonotype was observed a few times. The rearrangement links TRBV6-1 to TRBJ2-7, with D uncertain. From germline, CDR1 is MNHNS and CDR2 SASEGT. V was clipped by 1 base and J by 3 bases, with 13 bases between them. There are 15 residues in the CDR3. CDR3 nucleotides: TGTGCCAGCAGTGAAGGGGAAGAGGCTGGCTACGAGCAGTACTTC. Residues: CASSEGEEAGYEQYF.

Turning to this clonotype: A read error may explain this, as a much larger clone is one base away. The chain uses TRBV30 and TRBJ2-7; D may be TRBD1 (5 bases). The V and J ends lost 5 bases and 5 bases respectively, with 16 bases between them. The CDR3 totals 13 residues. Germline CDR1 reads GTSNPN; CDR2 reads SVGIG (reference sequence). CDR3 amino acids: CAWATIRAHEQYF. DNA for the CDR3: TGTGCCTGGGCCACGATCAGGGCCCACGAGCAGTACTTC. Drawing the rest from reference TRBV30 and TRBJ2-7, the complete variable domain is SQTIHQWPATLVQPVGSPLSLECTVEGTSNPNLYWYRQAAGRGLQLLFYSVGIGQISSEVPQNLSASRPQDRQFILSSKKLLLSDSGFYLCAWATIRAHEQYFGPGTRLTVT.

There are many counts of this clonotype. V gene TRBV7-9 combines with J gene TRBJ2-1; D gene uncertain. Germline V gives CDR1 SEHNR, CDR2 FQNEAQ (reference sequence). The CDR3 has 16 amino acids. Trimming took 4 bases from V and 0 from J, leaving 13 bases between them. CDR3 sequence reads: CASSSRTRSSYNEQFF. DNA of the CDR3: TGTGCCAGCAGCTCCCGGACCCGAAGCTCCTACAATGAGCAGTTCTTC.

V usage is TRBV19 and J usage is TRBJ2-7; TRBD1 aligns across 7 bases. After removal of 4 bases from V and 2 bases from J, the junction contained 5 bases not matched to a gene. This CDR3 region has 14 residues. The germline V gene encodes CDR1 LNHDA and CDR2 SQIVND (reference sequence). CDR3 loop: CASSNRTGAYEQYF. As DNA, the CDR3 is TGTGCCAGTAGTAACAGGACAGGCGCCTACGAGCAGTACTTC. Using reference TRBV19 and TRBJ2-7 for the parts outside the CDR3, the full variable domain is DGGITQSPKYLFRKEGQNVTLSCEQNLNHDAMYWYRQDPGQGLRLIYYSQIVNDFQKGDIAEGYSVSREKKESFPLTVTSAQKNPTAFYLCASSNRTGAYEQYFGPGTRLTVT.

A word on this clonotype: A much larger clone lies a single base off, so this may be a read error. The chain is built from TRBV4-3 and TRBJ2-7, with TRBD1 matching over 8 bases. The germline CDR1 and CDR2 sequences are LGHNA and YSLEER. This CDR3 is 14 amino acids long. CDR3: CASSPHRGAYKQYF. Written as DNA, the CDR3 is TGCGCCAGCAGCCCACACAGGGGGGCCTACAAGCAGTACTTC.

The genes are TRBV5-6 and TRBJ1-3; D perhaps matches TRBD1 (6 bases). In germline, CDR1 is SGHDT, CDR2 YYEEEE. The ends were cut back, 1 base at V and 3 bases at J, with 11 bases in the middle. The CDR3 totals 15 residues. As DNA, the CDR3 is TGTGCCAGCAGCTTGAGGAGGGGGAGTGGAAACACCATATATTTT. Protein product: CASSLRRGSGNTIYF.

Turning to this clonotype: A much more abundant neighbour one base away suggests this may be a read error. The chain recombines TRBV7-2 with TRBJ1-3, with D uncertain. The CDR3 length is 14 residues. Germline CDR1 is SGHTA and CDR2 is FQGNSA. This CDR3 reads CASSLSDSGSTIYF. The CDR3 nucleotides are TGTGCCAGCAGCTTATCAGACTCTGGAAGCACCATATATTTT.

This clonotype came up many times. This sequence joins TRBV20-1 and TRBJ2-2; D is ambiguous. The CDR3 has 17 amino acids. Germline V CDR1 and CDR2: DFQATT, SNEGSKA (reference sequence). V lost 0 bases and J lost 0, with 14 bases in between. This CDR3 reads CSARDHFYSTNTGELFF. As DNA, the CDR3 is TGCAGTGCTAGAGATCATTTTTACTCAACGAACACCGGGGAGCTGTTTTTT.

This clonotype was observed many times. V and J are TRBV5-8 and TRBJ1-4; tentative D call: TRBD1 (5 bases). This CDR3 region has 16 residues. V lost 0 bases and J lost 5, with 14 bases in between. Germline CDR1 SGHTS, CDR2 YDEGEE. CDR3 protein: CASSLGGAEENEKLFF. In DNA form, the CDR3 reads TGTGCCAGCAGCTTGGGGGGCGCAGAGGAAAATGAAAAACTGTTTTTT. Full variable domain (remainder filled in from reference TRBV5-8 and TRBJ1-4): EAGVTQSPTHLIKTRGQQATLRCSPISGHTSVYWYQQALGLGLQFLLWYDEGEERNRGNFPPRFSGRQFPNYSSELNVNALELEDSALYLCASSLGGAEENEKLFFGSGTQLSVL.

This clonotype has at least ten counts. This chain links TRBV6-2 or TRBV6-3 with TRBJ2-3; TRBD2 agrees at 8 bases. The CDR3 has 15 residues. Germline CDR1 reads MNHEY; CDR2 reads SVGEGT. The junction had 5 bases not matched to a gene; V was cut back by 4 bases and J by 2 bases. The CDR3 DNA is TGTGCCAGCAGTTTAGCGGGGAGAGTCACAGATACGCAGTATTTT. Translated: CASSLAGRVTDTQYF.

About this clonotype: A read error may be the cause here, since a much bigger clone is one base away. The genes are TRBV2 and TRBJ2-7; TRBD1 is a possible D gene (6 bases). This CDR3 contains 13 residues. The germline gives CDR1 SNHLY, CDR2 FYNNEI. Trimming pared 7 bases from V and 4 bases from J, leaving 14 bases between. The CDR3 DNA reads as TGTGCCAGCACTGAGACAGGCTTTTACGAGCAGTACTTC. Residues: CASTETGFYEQYF. Based on the CDR3 plus reference TRBV2 and TRBJ2-7, the full variable domain is EPEVTQTPSHQVTQMGQEVILRCVPISNHLYFYWYRQILGQKVEFLVSFYNNEISEKSEIFDDQFSVERPDGSNFTLKIRSTKLEDSAMYFCASTETGFYEQYFGPGTRLTVT.

V is TRBV6-1 and J is TRBJ2-1, with 11 bases that match TRBD2. There are 17 residues in the CDR3. Germline lookup yields CDR1 MNHNS and CDR2 SASEGT. Losses at the gene ends were 6 bases for V and 3 bases for J; bases not matched to a gene: 10. The CDR3 region has the DNA TGTGCCAGCAGGAGCACTCCGGGACTAGCGGACTACAATGAGCAGTTCTTC. The encoded protein is CASRSTPGLADYNEQFF.

As for this clonotype: Just one base apart from a much larger clone, this may be a read error. This chain connects TRBV2 to TRBJ2-5, with 8 bases lining up with TRBD1. Looked up from germline, CDR1 is SNHLY and CDR2 is FYNNEI. The CDR3 sequence is 14 residues long. V lost 4 bases, J lost 4 bases, and 5 bases stayed unmatched. Here the CDR3 DNA reads TGTGCCAGCAGTGGGGGACAGGCTGGAGAGACCCAGTACTTC. This translates into CASSGGQAGETQYF.

As regards this clonotype: This may be a read error, as it is one base from a much larger clone. The chain carries TRBV12-3 or TRBV12-4 and TRBJ1-1; D call uncertain. This CDR3 has 12 residues. The CDR3 region is CASRNDDTEASF. CDR3 coding DNA: TGTGCCAGCAGGAATGACGACACTGAAGCTTCCTTT.

Points on this clonotype: This may arise from a read error, as a much more abundant clone is one base away. This chain joins TRBV6-5 and TRBJ1-1, with D unresolved. The CDR3 is 15 residues long. Per the germline V gene, CDR1 is MNHEY and CDR2 is SVGAGI. The DNA for the CDR3 is TGTGTCAGCAGTGACAATCCCTTCATGAACACTGAAGCTTTCTTT. This gives the protein CVSSDNPFMNTEAFF.

Of note for this clonotype: Given the absence of the conserved phenylalanine or tryptophan at the CDR3 end, a read error is likely. This rearrangement joins TRBV7-9 to TRBJ1-1, with D hard to call. The V gene's germline CDR1 is SEHNR and CDR2 FQNEAQ (reference sequence). The CDR3 extends over 13 amino acids. V was shortened by 2 bases and J by 0 bases, with 4 bases between the two germline ends. In nucleotides, the CDR3 is TGTGCCAGCAGCTTACCACTGAACACTGAAGCTTTCCTT. Translating gives CASSLPLNTEAFL.

This clonotype was counted between two and nine times. DNA of the CDR3: TGTGCCAGCAGTTTTCAGGGTCCCTATGGCTACACCTTC. Residues: CASSFQGPYGYTF. V is TRBV12-3 or TRBV12-4 and J is TRBJ1-2, with D possibly being TRBD1 (5 bases). Trimming left V 3 bases short and J 4 bases short, with 9 bases between. The CDR3 spans 13 residues.

This rearrangement joins TRBV12-3 or TRBV12-4 to TRBJ2-7; the match to TRBD1 covers 9 bases. The CDR3 is 15 amino acids. V was pared by 3 bases and J by 4 bases, with 7 bases of the junction left unmatched. The CDR3, as DNA: TGTGCCAGCAGTTTCGGCGGGACAGGGTGGTACGAGCAGTACTTC. Translation: CASSFGGTGWYEQYF.

V is TRBV6-4 and J is TRBJ2-3; no reliable D call. The CDR3 extends over 15 amino acids. V was clipped by 6 bases and J by 0 bases, with 13 bases between them. Germline assignment: CDR1 MRHNA and CDR2 SNTAGT. CDR3 protein: CASRERHYSTDTQYF. The CDR3 DNA reads as TGTGCCAGCAGGGAGCGACACTATAGCACAGATACGCAGTATTTT.

This clonotype was detected many times. The CDR3 sequence: CASSPIAGQGPDTQYF. The CDR3 nucleotides read TGTGCCAGCAGCCCAATAGCGGGTCAGGGGCCAGATACGCAGTATTTT. The V gene is TRBV5-4, the J gene TRBJ2-3; weak D call: TRBD2 (7 bases). Deletions cut 4 bases from V and 4 bases from J, with 19 bases between. The CDR3 is 16 residues long. In germline, CDR1 is SGHNT, CDR2 YYREEE (reference sequence).

The rearrangement joins TRBV11-2 to TRBJ2-1; TRBD2 might be the D (6 bases). The CDR3 spans 15 residues. In germline, CDR1 is SGHAT, CDR2 FQNNGV. Trimming stripped 1 base from V and 7 bases from J, with 14 bases between. The CDR3 reads CASSLVAAPGNEQFF. The CDR3 DNA reads as TGTGCCAGCAGCTTAGTAGCGGCCCCAGGGAATGAGCAGTTCTTC.

This clonotype has a count of ten or more. The genes are TRBV7-2 and TRBJ2-7; 9 positions agree with TRBD2. CDR1 SGHTA and CDR2 FQGNSA come from the germline V gene. The CDR3 is made up of 17 amino acids. The trim removed 1 base at V and 4 bases at J, leaving 11 bases unmatched. The CDR3 here is CASSLVSNSGSWYEQYF. The DNA for the CDR3 is TGTGCCAGCAGCTTAGTTTCAAATAGCGGGAGTTGGTACGAGCAGTACTTC.

Of note for this clonotype: At one end, the junction sequence differs from germline, possibly due to a read error. This sequence joins TRBV12-3 or TRBV12-4 and TRBJ1-5; unclear D gene. This CDR3 has 14 amino acids. The CDR3 sequence is CASSPLGYNRPQHF. The CDR3 DNA reads as TGTGCCAGCAGTCCACTGGGTTATAATCGGCCCCAGCATTTT.

This clonotype occurred many times. The rearrangement links TRBV24-1 to TRBJ2-3; D is possibly TRBD2 (6 bases). Germline V gives CDR1 KGHDR, CDR2 SFDVKD. This CDR3 region has 16 residues. V was clipped by 2 bases and J by 3 bases, with 14 bases between them. CDR3 protein: CATSDSTGVGTDTQYF. CDR3 DNA sequence: TGTGCCACCAGTGATTCAACGGGAGTCGGTACAGATACGCAGTATTTT.

This clonotype was seen many times. The rearrangement uses TRBV14 and TRBJ2-3; D is possibly TRBD1 (6 bases). V dropped 3 bases and J dropped 2 bases, with 12 bases sitting between them. The germline CDR1 and CDR2 sequences are SGHDN and FVKESK. There are 15 residues in the CDR3. The CDR3, as DNA: TGTGCCAGCAGCCAGCTCAGGGGTCCCACAGATACGCAGTATTTT. Encoded protein: CASSQLRGPTDTQYF.

This clonotype was picked up many times. The CDR3 DNA sequence: TGTGCCAGCAGCCCCTCTTTTATTGAAGCTTTCTTT. It specifies CASSPSFIEAFF. This chain links TRBV2 with TRBJ1-1; D unclear. V lost 6 bases and J lost 7, with 12 bases in between. This CDR3 contains 12 residues. Per germline, CDR1 SNHLY and CDR2 FYNNEI.

Only a few counts were recorded for this clonotype. The rearrangement links TRBV20-1 to TRBJ1-1; no clear D. This CDR3 is built from 12 residues. Germline lookup yields CDR1 DFQATT and CDR2 SNEGSKA (reference sequence). Trimming removed 5 bases from V and 4 bases from J, with 11 bases in between. The CDR3 spells CSARRGGTEAFF. The DNA of the CDR3 is TGCAGTGCTCGGCGGGGAGGCACTGAAGCTTTCTTT.